This T cell receptor (beta chain) was found in a study of Ad26.COV2.S vaccination and SARS-CoV-2 variants. Study in general: The donor was enrolled in the Ad26.COV2.S arm of the COV1001 trial. Study findings and constraints: The study found higher spike-specific TCR breadth in vaccine than placebo recipients.

Sequenced by immunoSEQ multiplex PCR; TCRdb stores in-frame clones only, minus some. The sample carries about 460,000 clones, 70% to 90% recorded once. Germline loops: CDR1 LNHDA, CDR2 SQIVND (reference sequence). The V end was cut by 6 bases, the J end by 6 bases, with 18 bases between. This CDR3 is built from 14 residues. Treatment specified: around 19 received Ad26.COV2.S at low or high dose, single or two shots; 5 received placebo; per-sample allocation not given. The investigators took samples on day 63 after the first vaccine or placebo injection. Donation came from an adult in Boston who was aged 18-55 years. For this clone: Its antigen is undetermined.

The receptor was derived from a person aged 18-60 years who received the Ad26.COV2.S COVID-19 vaccine or a placebo. Here the sequenced sample was peripheral blood, taken in a trial of Ad26.COV2.S vaccine versus placebo. The chain is built from TRBV19 and TRBJ2-7; D gene unclear. In nucleotides, the CDR3 is TGTGCCAGTAGACCTCATTCGGTGGGGTCCGAGCAGTACTTC. Protein: CASRPHSVGSEQYF.